A single sample is the source of the 18 T cell receptor beta chains below, sequenced in a study of control samples from healthy donors and cancer patients. The protocol was immunoSEQ multiplex PCR, while the TCRdb copy is restricted to in-frame clones and leaves out a portion. The sample carries 60,000 to 95,000 clones, more than 75% recorded once. The sample was blood. The receptors here all came from a man between 50 and 59 years old in good health.

The rearrangement uses TRBV5-1 and TRBJ1-4; the match to TRBD1 covers 8 bases. CDR3 size: 15 residues. V shed 3 bases and J 8 bases; nucleotides not matched to a gene: 9. The germline V gene has CDR1 SGHRS and CDR2 YFSETQ. The CDR3 is CASSSPGTGREKLFF. The CDR3 DNA reads TGCGCCAGCAGCTCTCCCGGGACAGGCAGGGAAAAACTGTTTTTT.

This chain uses TRBV5-1 with TRBJ2-2; 10 bases agree with TRBD2. CDR1 is SGHRS and CDR2 is YFSETQ in the germline V gene. The length of the CDR3 is 16 residues. J was trimmed by 7 bases and V by 4 bases; bases with no gene match: 10. CDR3: CASSGAGGSDLGELFF. The CDR3 region has the DNA TGCGCCAGCAGCGGAGCGGGAGGGAGCGACCTCGGGGAGCTGTTTTTT.

The rearrangement links TRBV24-1 to TRBJ2-1; TRBD2 matches 10 bases. V trimming: 7 bases; J trimming: 8 bases; junction bases outside the gene matches: 4. Germline CDR1 is KGHDR and CDR2 is SFDVKD. CDR3 length: 13 residues. The CDR3 reads CATRASGSHEQFF. The CDR3 bases are TGTGCCACCAGGGCTAGCGGGAGCCATGAGCAGTTCTTC.

The genes are TRBV19 and TRBJ1-5, with D unclear. V was pared by 7 bases and J by 5 bases, with 12 bases between. From germline, CDR1 is LNHDA and CDR2 SQIVND (reference sequence). This CDR3 spans 13 amino acids. This chain's CDR3 is CASKGRADQPQHF. The CDR3 DNA reads as TGTGCCAGTAAGGGTCGGGCAGATCAGCCCCAGCATTTT.

This clone appeared a single time. This chain uses TRBV30 with TRBJ1-1; 9 bases align to TRBD1. The germline gives CDR1 GTSNPN, CDR2 SVGIG (reference sequence). The trim removed 3 bases at V and 6 bases at J, leaving 8 bases unmatched. CDR3 size: 14 residues. CDR3 protein: CAWRVTGGTAEAFF. The CDR3 DNA sequence: TGTGCCTGGAGGGTGACAGGGGGAACGGCTGAAGCTTTCTTT.

A few counts support this clone. The J gene is TRBJ2-7, the V gene TRBV28; D remains ambiguous. The V end was cut by 7 bases, the J end by 0 bases, with 10 bases between. The germline CDR1 and CDR2 sequences are MDHEN and SYDVKM. This CDR3 spans 13 amino acids. The CDR3 is CASKQAYSYEQYF. CDR3 nucleotide sequence: TGTGCCAGCAAGCAGGCCTACTCCTACGAGCAGTACTTC.

The chain employs TRBV18 and TRBJ1-1; D ambiguous. The V end lost 3 bases, the J end lost 3 bases, and 14 bases lay between the germline ends. The CDR3 contains 15 residues. In germline, CDR1 is KGHSH, CDR2 LQKENI. The DNA of the CDR3 is TGTGCCAGCTCACCTAAGGGAGGGAGGGACACTGAAGCTTTCTTT. The encoded protein is CASSPKGGRDTEAFF. The full variable domain, in which reference TRBV18 and TRBJ1-1 provide the parts outside the CDR3, is NAGVMQNPRHLVRRRGQEARLRCSPMKGHSHVYWYRQLPEEGLKFMVYLQKENIIDESGMPKERFSAEFPKEGPSILRIQQVVRGDSAAYFCASSPKGGRDTEAFFGQGTRLTVV.

V gene TRBV3-1 (or the pseudogene TRBV3-2) combines with J gene TRBJ1-1; D uncertain. CDR1 and CDR2 (germline): LGHDT, YNNKEL (reference sequence). The CDR3 covers 16 residues. Trimming shortened V by 1 base and J by 1 base, and 13 bases separated the two germline ends. CDR3 DNA: TGTGCCAGCAGCCAAGTTCTCGGCAGGAGGAACACTGAAGCTTTCTTT. Protein sequence: CASSQVLGRRNTEAFF.

This clone was found a few times. The chain employs TRBV5-4 and TRBJ2-7; D may match TRBD1 or TRBD2 (5 bases each). Trimming removed 0 bases from V and 6 bases from J, with 16 bases in between. Germline V gene sequence: CDR1 SGHNT, CDR2 YYREEE (reference sequence). The CDR3 is 15 residues long. The CDR3: CASSLASGLAGEQYF. CDR3 bases: TGTGCCAGCAGCTTGGCCTCGGGGCTAGCAGGCGAGCAGTACTTC.

The chain is built from TRBV6-5 and TRBJ1-1; 7 bases agree with TRBD1. CDR3 size: 12 residues. Germline values: CDR1 MNHEY, CDR2 SVGAGI. The V gene end was trimmed by 10 bases and the J gene end by 1 base; junction bases not matched to a gene: 3. CDR3 residues: CATHRGNTEAFF. The CDR3 DNA sequence: TGTGCCACCCACAGGGGGAACACTGAAGCTTTCTTT.

CDR3 residues: CASSHYSGVDNEQFF. The CDR3 nucleotides are TGCGCCAGCAGCCATTATAGCGGGGTCGACAATGAGCAGTTCTTC. This rearrangement joins TRBV4-1 to TRBJ2-1; 8 nucleotides line up with TRBD2. The germline V gene encodes CDR1 MGHRA and CDR2 YSYEKL. The CDR3 runs to 15 residues. V shed 3 bases, J shed 5 bases, and the junction held 6 bases outside the gene matches.

The chain recombines TRBV11-2 with TRBJ2-7; TRBD1 matches at 9 bases. V trimming: 4 bases; J trimming: 6 bases; junction bases outside the gene matches: 19. Per the germline V gene, CDR1 is SGHAT and CDR2 is FQNNGV. This CDR3 has 18 residues. The CDR3 bases are TGTGCCAGCAGCTCCCCCGGAGGGACAGGGCGGACGGCAGGCGAGCAGTACTTC. Its protein is CASSSPGGTGRTAGEQYF.

This clone was observed a handful of times. The chain recombines TRBV10-3 with TRBJ1-5; D not certain. Germline V gene lookup returns CDR1 ENHRY and CDR2 SYGVKD. V was clipped by 2 bases and J by 1 base, with 6 bases between them. The CDR3 totals 14 residues. CDR3 coding DNA: TGTGCCATCAGTGAGACGGAGAGCAATCAGCCCCAGCATTTT. It is translated as CAISETESNQPQHF.

This chain connects TRBV30 to TRBJ1-1; no clear D gene. CDR1 is GTSNPN and CDR2 is SVGIG in the germline V gene (reference sequence). This CDR3 has 16 amino acids. Trimming shortened V by 2 bases and J by 0 bases, and 16 bases separated the two germline ends. The DNA of the CDR3 is TGTGCCTGGAGTCAAGGTTGGGGAGCGCTGAACACTGAAGCTTTCTTT. This gives the protein CAWSQGWGALNTEAFF.

The chain combines TRBV5-8 with TRBJ2-2; unclear D gene. Germline V gene sequence: CDR1 SGHTS, CDR2 YDEGEE. CDR3 length equals 15 residues. Between the trimmed V and J ends, which lost 2 bases and 7 bases, there was a span of 15 bases. The CDR3 region is CASSLSLHDGGELFF. The CDR3 nucleotides read TGTGCCAGCAGCTTATCACTACACGATGGCGGGGAGCTGTTTTTT.

In its sample, this clone was seen many times. The chain uses TRBV4-2 and TRBJ2-2; TRBD2 agrees at 11 bases. There are 16 residues in the CDR3. Per the germline V gene, CDR1 is LGHNA and CDR2 is YNFKEQ. The ends lost 4 bases at V and 6 bases at J; junction bases unmatched: 7. This chain's CDR3 is CASSLLAGGAAGELFF. As DNA, the CDR3 is TGTGCCAGCAGCCTCTTAGCGGGAGGGGCGGCCGGGGAGCTGTTTTTT.

The chain uses TRBV20-1 and TRBJ2-3; TRBD1 or TRBD2 may be the D gene (5 bases each). This CDR3 is built from 16 residues. Germline V CDR1 and CDR2: DFQATT, SNEGSKA (reference sequence). V lost 3 bases to trimming and J lost 0 bases, with 16 bases between them. As DNA, the CDR3 is TGCAGTGCTAGTTTGGGACCCCCGGAGAGCACAGATACGCAGTATTTT. Its translation: CSASLGPPESTDTQYF.

The J gene is TRBJ1-5, the V gene TRBV21-1. TRBV21-1 is shown as a pseudogene. The CDR3 loop spans 18 amino acids. CDR3: CASSNVPPDGVSNQPQHF. The DNA for the CDR3 is TGTGCCAGCAGCAACGTACCCCCAGATGGAGTAAGCAATCAGCCCCAGCATTTT.